This T cell receptor (beta chain) was profiled in a study of blood T cell repertoires in COVID-19. Study-level background: Acute and convalescent COVID-19 samples came from the United States, Italy and Spain. Sample material is recorded as cDNA or gDNA derived from T cells, B-cell-depleted T cells, or PBMCs.

Sequencing used immunoSEQ multiplex PCR; TCRdb keeps in-frame clones, though not all of them. The repertoire holds 60,000 or so clones, around 74% seen once, with 28% in the top ten. This clone has just one count. There are 14 residues in the CDR3. Germline trimming cut 7 bases from V and 2 bases from J; bases unmatched to any gene: 7. Germline values: CDR1 MNHNY, CDR2 SVGAGI (reference sequence). The V gene is TRBV6-6, the J gene TRBJ2-7; TRBD2 aligns across 8 bases. The material sequenced was peripheral blood. This clonotype was sampled from a woman over 75 with acute or convalescent COVID-19. The chain's CDR3 is CASILAGQAYEQYF. The CDR3 DNA sequence: TGTGCCAGCATCTTAGCGGGACAAGCCTACGAGCAGTACTTC.